The 23 T cell receptor beta chains presented below share a single source sample, sequenced in a study of T-cell reconstitution after alpha-beta-depleted transplantation in children. The TCRbeta library incorporated unique molecular identifiers. TCRdb reprocessed the PCR reads with MiXCR, giving one entry per CDR3 protein. In the table there are approximately 510,000 distinct CDR3 sequences, 15% to 20% of which are singletons. The sample here was PBMCs from the stem cell graft donor, taken from the stem cell graft. The receptors were sampled from a human donor who donated a stem cell graft to a child with acute lymphoblastic leukemia.

This clonotype was recorded a few times. The V and J genes are TRBV12-3 or TRBV12-4 and TRBJ2-6; D uncertain. The CDR3 runs 15 residues. With 3 bases removed from V and 2 bases from J, the gap between germline ends came to 8 bases. CDR3 region: CASSLIGAGANVLTF. CDR3 coding DNA: TGTGCCAGCAGTTTGATAGGAGCTGGGGCCAACGTCCTGACTTTC.

The chain links TRBV3-1 to TRBJ2-1, with 10 bases lining up with TRBD2. CDR1 LGHDT and CDR2 YNNKEL come from the germline V gene (reference sequence). V gave up 6 bases and J gave up 6 bases; unmatched junction bases: 2. The CDR3 totals 13 residues. The CDR3 bases are TGTGCCAGCAGAAGGACTAGCGGCAATGAGCAGTTCTTC. This gives the protein CASRRTSGNEQFF.

The gene calls are TRBV20-1 and TRBJ2-1, with TRBD1 identical over 11 bases. V was clipped by 5 bases and J by 6 bases; unmatched bases: 9. Germline assignment: CDR1 DFQATT and CDR2 SNEGSKA (reference sequence). The CDR3 covers 15 residues. The CDR3: CSAEPGQGAPNEQFF. The CDR3, as DNA: TGCAGTGCTGAGCCCGGACAGGGGGCGCCCAATGAGCAGTTCTTC.

The rearrangement uses TRBV5-1 and TRBJ2-5; 7 bases line up with TRBD2. The CDR3 is 15 residues long. V lost 5 bases and J lost 4; bases outside the gene matches: 11. Germline-derived CDR1 and CDR2 are SGHRS and YFSETQ. The CDR3 loop reads CASSYIRGGGETQYF. DNA for the CDR3: TGCGCCAGCAGTTATATTCGCGGGGGTGGAGAGACCCAGTACTTC.

The chain combines TRBV12-3 or TRBV12-4 with TRBJ2-5, with a weak D call TRBD2 (5 bases). CDR3 length: 17 amino acids. V was shortened by 3 bases and J by 5 bases, with 22 bases between the two germline ends. The CDR3 region has the DNA TGTGCCAGCAGTTTGCGAGCGGCGGACTTAATAGGGGAGACCCAGTACTTC. This sequence encodes CASSLRAADLIGETQYF.

The CDR3: CASSFPGENEQFF. Here the CDR3 DNA reads TGCGCCAGCAGCTTCCCGGGGGAGAATGAGCAGTTCTTC. This chain connects TRBV5-1 to TRBJ2-1; D might be TRBD2 (6 bases). The CDR3 contains 13 residues. CDR1 and CDR2 (germline): SGHRS, YFSETQ. V was pared by 2 bases and J by 7 bases, with 10 bases between.

This clonotype was picked up a small number of times. The gene calls are TRBV4-1 and TRBJ2-2, with 8 nucleotides matching TRBD2. V shed 0 bases and J 1 base; nucleotides not matched to a gene: 7. The CDR3 runs to 18 residues. Per germline, CDR1 MGHRA and CDR2 YSYEKL. The CDR3: CASSQEDGRARNTGELFF. The CDR3 bases are TGCGCCAGCAGCCAAGAGGACGGGAGGGCCAGGAACACCGGGGAGCTGTTTTTT.

This clonotype was seen a few times. The chain employs TRBV19 and TRBJ2-1; 9 nucleotides agree with TRBD2. Losses at the gene ends were 3 bases for V and 3 bases for J; bases not matched to a gene: 3. CDR1 is LNHDA and CDR2 is SQIVND in the germline V gene (reference sequence). CDR3 length equals 15 residues. In DNA, the CDR3 is TGTGCCAGTAGTATTATTAGCGGGAGCTACAATGAGCAGTTCTTC. Amino acid sequence: CASSIISGSYNEQFF.

CDR3 coding DNA: TGTGCCAGCAGTGAATCGTTCCCGGGACAGGGGGCCTACGAGCAGTACTTC. It is translated as CASSESFPGQGAYEQYF. This chain connects TRBV25-1 to TRBJ2-7; TRBD1 matches at 11 bases. The ends lost 1 base at V and 2 bases at J; junction bases unmatched: 7. This CDR3 has 17 residues. Germline V gene data show CDR1 as MGHDK and CDR2 as SYGVNS.

This clonotype appeared a few times. The chain uses TRBV12-3 or TRBV12-4 and TRBJ2-5; 7 positions agree with TRBD2. V was clipped by 10 bases and J by 1 base; unmatched bases: 9. The CDR3 is 14 residues long. CDR3 sequence reads: CATVPSGVQETQYF. Here the CDR3 DNA reads TGTGCCACAGTGCCCAGCGGGGTCCAAGAGACCCAGTACTTC.

This rearrangement joins TRBV7-9 to TRBJ1-2; D is unresolved. Deletions cut 2 bases from V and 8 bases from J, with 15 bases between. The CDR3 contains 14 residues. The germline gives CDR1 SEHNR, CDR2 FQNEAQ (reference sequence). The CDR3 nucleotides read TGTGCCAGCAGCTTATCCGGGCAGGTCGACGGCTACACCTTC. Translated, it gives CASSLSGQVDGYTF.

This clonotype was counted a few times. The chain joins TRBV2 to TRBJ2-1, with 8 positions matching TRBD1. V was clipped by 10 bases and J by 7 bases; unmatched bases: 15. CDR3 length equals 15 residues. Germline-derived CDR1 and CDR2 are SNHLY and FYNNEI. The CDR3 nucleotides are TGTGCCAACCACGACTCGGACAGGGCTAGAAATGAGCAGTTCTTC. This translates into CANHDSDRARNEQFF.

J is TRBJ2-1 and V is TRBV5-1; 15 bases are a match to TRBD2. Germline values: CDR1 SGHRS, CDR2 YFSETQ. Losses at the gene ends were 4 bases for V and 7 bases for J; bases not matched to a gene: 18. This CDR3 is 20 amino acids long. CDR3 in DNA: TGCGCCAGCAGCAACAACGGACTAGCGGGAGGGGCCCTCGTAATTAATGAGCAGTTCTTC. It encodes CASSNNGLAGGALVINEQFF.

This clonotype was seen ten or more times. V is TRBV13 and J is TRBJ2-2, with TRBD1 as a possible D gene (6 bases). Trimming took 5 bases from V and 6 from J, leaving 13 bases between them. The CDR3 covers 14 residues. Germline values: CDR1 PRHDT, CDR2 FYEKMQ (reference sequence). The CDR3 DNA reads as TGTGCCAGCAGCCCAGACAGGCGTCCCGGGGAGCTGTTTTTT. It specifies CASSPDRRPGELFF. Using reference TRBV13 and TRBJ2-2 for the parts outside the CDR3, the full variable domain is AAGVIQSPRHLIKEKRETATLKCYPIPRHDTVYWYQQGPGQDPQFLISFYEKMQSDKGSIPDRFSAQQFSDYHSELNMSSLELGDSALYFCASSPDRRPGELFFGEGSRLTVL.

The CDR3 bases are TGTGCCAGCAGCTTAGCAGGGGAGCGGGGCGGCTACACCTTC. Translating it yields CASSLAGERGGYTF. The rearrangement joins TRBV7-9 to TRBJ1-2, with D perhaps matching TRBD1 (5 bases). The V end was cut by 0 bases, the J end by 8 bases, with 13 bases between. The germline gives CDR1 SEHNR, CDR2 FQNEAQ (reference sequence). The CDR3 spans 14 residues. Filled out from reference TRBV7-9 and TRBJ1-2, the complete variable domain reads DTGVSQNPRHKITKRGQNVTFRCDPISEHNRLYWYRQTLGQGPEFLTYFQNEAQLEKSRLLSDRFSAERPKGSFSTLEIQRTEQGDSAMYLCASSLAGERGGYTFGSGTRLTVV.

This chain joins TRBV29-1 and TRBJ2-2; D may match TRBD1 or TRBD2 (5 bases each). V gave up 8 bases and J gave up 7 bases, with 11 bases separating them. The CDR3 is 11 residues long. CDR1 and CDR2 (germline): SQVTM, ANQGSEA. The CDR3 nucleotides are TGCAGCTACCGGGACGTCGGGGAGCTGTTTTTT. Amino acids: CSYRDVGELFF.

The V gene is TRBV7-2, the J gene TRBJ2-7; D not resolved. Trimming took off 5 bases at V and 0 bases at J, with 17 bases between the two ends. The CDR3 spans 16 residues. The germline V gene has CDR1 SGHTA and CDR2 FQGNSA. In nucleotides, the CDR3 is TGTGCCAGCAGCCTAGGTCGGCCGCTAACCTCCTACGAGCAGTACTTC. As protein: CASSLGRPLTSYEQYF.

The chain links TRBV11-2 to TRBJ2-3, with a tentative D call TRBD2 (6 bases). CDR1 is SGHAT and CDR2 is FQNNGV in the germline V gene. The CDR3 length is 17 residues. The V gene lost 0 bases and the J gene lost 0 bases, with 13 bases spanning the gap. CDR3 loop: CASSLDQYGTSTDTQYF. Written as DNA, the CDR3 is TGTGCCAGCAGCTTAGATCAGTACGGGACTAGCACAGATACGCAGTATTTT. Variable domain in full (rest from reference TRBV11-2 and TRBJ2-3): EAGVAQSPRYKIIEKRQSVAFWCNPISGHATLYWYQQILGQGPKLLIQFQNNGVVDDSQLPKDRFSAERLKGVDSTLKIQPAKLEDSAVYLCASSLDQYGTSTDTQYFGPGTRLTVL.

V is TRBV7-3 and J is TRBJ2-7; D might be TRBD1 (6 bases). Germline-derived CDR1 and CDR2 are SGHTA and FQGTGA. The CDR3 covers 15 residues. V was clipped by 6 bases and J by 1 base, with 16 bases between them. The CDR3 sequence: CASSLLGGGSYEQYF. CDR3 bases: TGTGCCAGCAGTCTCCTTGGGGGCGGGTCCTACGAGCAGTACTTC.

The chain couples TRBV4-1 to TRBJ2-1; 7 nucleotides line up with TRBD2. Looked up from germline, CDR1 is MGHRA and CDR2 is YSYEKL. The CDR3 contains 15 residues. J was trimmed by 8 bases and V by 3 bases; bases with no gene match: 10. The CDR3 DNA is TGCGCCAGCAGCCAGTCGGGGTGGGGGGGGGATGAGCAGTTCTTC. Its protein is CASSQSGWGGDEQFF.

This clonotype was counted a few times. The rearrangement joins TRBV6-2 or TRBV6-3 to TRBJ1-3; 11 bases are a match to TRBD1. From germline, CDR1 is MNHEY and CDR2 SVGEGT. Germline trimming cut 2 bases from V and 0 bases from J; bases unmatched to any gene: 12. CDR3 length: 20 residues. The CDR3 DNA reads as TGTGCCAGCAGTTACGGGTTCTGGACAGGGGGCAGTCGCTCTGGAAACACCATATATTTT. It is translated as CASSYGFWTGGSRSGNTIYF.

This chain joins TRBV5-1 and TRBJ1-1; 9 nucleotides align to TRBD1. Trimming removed 6 bases from V and 5 bases from J; junction bases left unmatched: 17. The CDR3 loop spans 17 amino acids. Germline V gene data show CDR1 as SGHRS and CDR2 as YFSETQ. CDR3 DNA: TGCGCCAGCACCGCCGTCCCGGGACAGGGTTCGGGGACTGAAGCTTTCTTT. Its protein product is CASTAVPGQGSGTEAFF.

This clonotype was seen repeatedly, ten times or more. The rearrangement links TRBV24-1 to TRBJ2-3, with D unclear. The CDR3 is made up of 14 amino acids. Germline loops: CDR1 KGHDR, CDR2 SFDVKD. The V end was cut by 2 bases, the J end by 4 bases, with 9 bases between. As DNA, the CDR3 is TGTGCCACCAGTGATTGGCTAGATGCAGATACGCAGTATTTT. Protein: CATSDWLDADTQYF.